This T cell receptor (beta chain) stems from a study of blood T cell repertoires in COVID-19. Study overall: Collection of acute and convalescent COVID-19 samples took place in the United States, Italy and Spain. PBMCs, B-cell-depleted T cells, or T cells provided the cDNA or gDNA that made up the material.

V lost 5 bases to trimming and J lost 4 bases; unmatched junction nucleotides: 4. Germline V lookup: CDR1 KGHDR, CDR2 SFDVKD. CDR3 length equals 14 residues. Original processing notes: Estimates of nucleated cell counts were drawn from the amplification of reference gene primers. The data were produced by immunoSEQ multiplex PCR, yet TCRdb's version contains in-frame clones alone and is incomplete. The V and J calls and the clone size are those of that table, but D and trimming were determined from the DNA. This table has about 200,000 clones, roughly nine tenths appearing once. The chain links TRBV24-1 to TRBJ1-5; 7 bases line up with TRBD1. The material sequenced was peripheral blood. The receptor's source is a woman in her 70s with acute or convalescent COVID-19. The CDR3 DNA reads as TGTGCCACCAGTGGGACAGGAGATAATCAGCCCCAGCATTTT. It yields the protein CATSGTGDNQPQHF.